This T cell receptor (beta chain) was profiled in a study of beta chain features in type 1 diabetes. Study context: Researchers looked at 85 million to 110 million sorted cells across all samples.

This clone was counted between two and nine times. Germline V gene data show CDR1 as SQVTM and CDR2 as ANQGSEA. V was shortened by 3 bases and J by 5 bases, with 10 bases between the two germline ends. CDR3 length equals 12 residues. Isolated RNA was reverse transcribed in full, so expressed TCRB transcripts were sequenced. Profiling relied on immunoSEQ multiplex PCR, and the TCRdb table lists in-frame clones only, not all of them. Of 300,000 to 450,000 clones in the sample, around a fifth are singletons; the top ten hold under 0.05%. Sampling consisted of one heparinised blood draw per donor, averaging around 120 mL. A sort by CD45RO/CCR7/CD25/CD127/CD95/CD27 yielded CD4+ naive, central memory, regulatory and stem cell-like memory cells.

Sequencing was done on a sample of naive CD4+ T cells from blood. V and J are TRBV29-1 and TRBJ2-5, with D possibly matching TRBD2 (6 bases). The sequence came from a woman aged 18-30 years in good health. The chain's CDR3 is CSVERSGETQYF. CDR3 coding DNA: TGCAGCGTTGAGCGGAGCGGGGAGACCCAGTACTTC.